This T cell receptor (beta chain) was found in a study of regulatory dendritic cells for organ transplantation (dated by TCRdb to between 2016 and 2019). At the level of the whole study: Monocytes were cultured with vitamin D3 on days 0 and 4 and with IL-10 on day 4 to generate regulatory dendritic cells. To evaluate the response of the DCs to a potent maturation-inducing agent, LPS was added to DC cultures on day 6. The TCRbeta repertoires of sorted naive and memory CD4+ and CD8+ T cells were sequenced before and after allostimulation with regulatory or mature dendritic cells.

What the work shows at the level of the full study, not this receptor alone: Among the resting subsets, memory CD8+ T cells contained the most alloreactive TCR clonotypes. Allostimulation expanded memory CD8+ clones in both subjects, but regulatory dendritic cells appeared to induce more limited expansion than mature dendritic cells. The repertoires of naive CD4+ and CD8+ T cells were highly diverse, while memory cell repertoires were less diverse, with memory CD8+ cells being the most oligoclonal. Only a couple of subjects were sequenced, and the authors noted considerable between-individual heterogeneity in the alloreactive memory CD8+ T cell pool.

Sorted T cell subsets were CFSE-labeled and co-cultured for roughly five days with allogeneic regulatory or mature dendritic cells at a 1:10 DC:T ratio. FACS was used to sort CD4+ or CD8+ cells into naive T cells, defined as CD45RA+, and memory T cells, defined as CD45RO+. A couple of healthy control subjects provided the T cells used for TCR sequencing. Genomic DNA was extracted with the Qiagen DNeasy Blood & Tissue Kit. A multiplexed two-step PCR with Vbeta-specific forward primers and Jbeta-specific reverse primers was used to amplify the TCRbeta CDR3 regions. The TCRbeta libraries were sequenced on an Illumina instrument via the immunoSEQ service. As for how the authors treated the data: V, D and J genes were assigned using IMGT annotation, and counts were corrected for multiplex PCR bias using synthetic CDR3 analogues. In the immunoSEQ Analyzer, repertoire clonality was calculated as one minus normalized Shannon entropy. Clonal expansion was defined by Fisher's exact test with Benjamini-Hochberg false discovery rate control, using two-tailed P<0.01. TCRdb re-hosts the immuneACCESS table, in-frame sequences only. Its copies lack some clones; in the studies checked, an unresolved V gene accounts for under half of them, and the cause for the rest is not known. That table furnishes V, J and clone size, whereas the DNA furnished D and trimming. For this sample the table gives over 9,000 clones, of which roughly nine tenths were detected only once. The top ten clones comprise approximately 0.4% of the sample.

Of note for this clone: Its antigen remains unidentified. Base-call qualities are not available, and no considerably larger clone is one nucleotide away.

The sequence was collected from a human donor in good health. Sequencing input: naive CD8+ T cells from blood cultured with dendritic cells. This specimen's cell subset or site label, per the study, means: CD45RA+ naive T cells.

The sequenced DNA is TGTGCCAGCAGCTTCGGGGGGCAGGGCACTGAAGCTTTCTTT. Translated, this gives CASSFGGQGTEAFF. Recombination connected TRBV5-6 to TRBJ1-1; TRBD1 is possibly the D segment (6 matching bases). The CDR3, cysteine through phenylalanine, is 14 amino acids long. Only the CDR3 DNA is retained, 42 bases long and in frame from the first base. The germline V gene yields SGHDT for CDR1 and YYEEEE for CDR2. The junction carries 12 bases between V and J, which are trimmed by 2 bases and 4 bases respectively.